The 4 T cell receptor beta chains reported below all come from one sample, sequenced in a study of blood T cell repertoires in COVID-19. Data came from immunoSEQ multiplex PCR; TCRdb stores just in-frame clones and leaves some out. The repertoire has fewer than 200,000 clones, about 74% of them found once; the top ten carry roughly 8%. Sequencing input: peripheral blood. The receptors originated from a man aged 55 to 70 with acute or convalescent COVID-19.

The chain is built from TRBV9 and TRBJ1-1, with 8 positions matching TRBD1. This CDR3 comprises 15 residues. Germline CDR1 SGDLS, CDR2 YYNGEE. V was pared by 3 bases and J by 3 bases, with 7 bases of the junction left unmatched. The CDR3 DNA sequence: TGTGCCAGCAGCGCCTCCGGGACAGGTCACACTGAAGCTTTCTTT. This codes for CASSASGTGHTEAFF.

Only a few counts were recorded for this clone. The chain links TRBV6-5 to TRBJ1-5, with D perhaps TRBD1 (5 bases). Germline V CDR1 and CDR2: MNHEY, SVGAGI. V dropped 0 bases and J dropped 0 bases, with 6 bases sitting between them. The CDR3 length is 15 residues. CDR3 DNA sequence: TGTGCCAGCAGTTACTCCCAGGGTAGCAATCAGCCCCAGCATTTT. Translating it yields CASSYSQGSNQPQHF.

The V and J genes are TRBV30 and TRBJ2-1, with 10 bases aligning to TRBD1. This CDR3 region has 16 residues. CDR1 is GTSNPN and CDR2 is SVGIG in the germline V gene (reference sequence). V dropped 3 bases and J dropped 2; count of bases not matched to a gene: 7. CDR3 protein: CAWRTGGYKPYNEQFF. The DNA for the CDR3 is TGTGCCTGGAGGACAGGGGGCTACAAACCCTACAATGAGCAGTTCTTC.

The gene calls are TRBV5-4 and TRBJ2-7; TRBD2 matches 7 bases. CDR1 and CDR2 (germline): SGHNT, YYREEE (reference sequence). The trim removed 3 bases at V and 2 bases at J, leaving 5 bases unmatched. The length of the CDR3 is 14 residues. CDR3 sequence (DNA): TGTGCCAGCAGCTGGGGGGGGGTACCCTACGAGCAGTACTTC. Translation: CASSWGGVPYEQYF.